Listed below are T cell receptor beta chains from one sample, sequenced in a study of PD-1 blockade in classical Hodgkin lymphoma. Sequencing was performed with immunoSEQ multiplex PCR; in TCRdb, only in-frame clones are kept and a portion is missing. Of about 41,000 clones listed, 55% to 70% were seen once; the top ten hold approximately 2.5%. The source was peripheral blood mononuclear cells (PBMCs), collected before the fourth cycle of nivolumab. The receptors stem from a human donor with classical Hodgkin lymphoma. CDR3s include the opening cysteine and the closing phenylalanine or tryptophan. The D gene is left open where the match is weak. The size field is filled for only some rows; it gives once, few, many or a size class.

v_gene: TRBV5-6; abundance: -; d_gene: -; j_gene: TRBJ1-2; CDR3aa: CASSSALRVNYGYTF; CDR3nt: TGTGCCAGCAGCTCTGCGCTCAGGGTTAACTATGGCTACACCTTC
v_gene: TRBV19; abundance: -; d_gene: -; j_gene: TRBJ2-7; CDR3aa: CASSIEGREQYF; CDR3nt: TGTGCCAGTAGTATTGAGGGCCGTGAGCAGTACTTC
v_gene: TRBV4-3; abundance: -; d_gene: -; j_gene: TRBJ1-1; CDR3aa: CASSQGQWNTEAFF; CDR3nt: TGCGCCAGCAGCCAAGGGCAATGGAACACTGAAGCTTTCTTT
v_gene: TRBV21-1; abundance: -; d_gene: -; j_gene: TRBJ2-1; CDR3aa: CASTSGTSGEWPSNEQFF; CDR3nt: TGTGCCAGCACCTCCGGGACTAGCGGGGAATGGCCATCCAATGAGCAGTTCTTC
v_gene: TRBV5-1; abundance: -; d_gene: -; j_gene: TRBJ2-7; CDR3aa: CASSPHIRDNGEQYF; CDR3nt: TGCGCCAGCAGCCCACATATCCGGGACAACGGCGAGCAGTACTTC
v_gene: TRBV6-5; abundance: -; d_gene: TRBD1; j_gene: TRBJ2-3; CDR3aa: CASSSDRGGNLDTQYF; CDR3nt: TGTGCCAGCAGTTCAGACAGGGGGGGGAATCTAGATACGCAGTATTTT
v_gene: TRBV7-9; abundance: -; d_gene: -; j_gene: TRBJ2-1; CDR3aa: CASSLDQYHEQFF; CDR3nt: TGTGCCAGCAGCTTAGATCAGTATCATGAGCAGTTCTTC
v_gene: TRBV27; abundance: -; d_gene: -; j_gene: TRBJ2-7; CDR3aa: CASSLVGASSYEQYF; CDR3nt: TGTGCCAGCAGTTTGGTAGGGGCAAGCTCCTACGAGCAGTACTTC
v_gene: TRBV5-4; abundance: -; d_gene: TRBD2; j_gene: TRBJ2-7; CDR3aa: CASSSVSGSPGEQYF; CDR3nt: TGTGCCAGCAGCTCCGTTAGCGGGTCCCCAGGGGAGCAGTACTTC
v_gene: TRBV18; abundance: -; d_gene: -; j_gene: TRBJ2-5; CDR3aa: CASSVIGDQETQYF; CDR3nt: TGTGCCAGCTCAGTCATAGGAGACCAAGAGACCCAGTACTTC
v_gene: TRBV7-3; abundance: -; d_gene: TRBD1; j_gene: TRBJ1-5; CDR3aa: CASSSTGGNQPQHF; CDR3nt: TGTGCCAGCAGCTCAACAGGGGGCAATCAGCCCCAGCATTTT
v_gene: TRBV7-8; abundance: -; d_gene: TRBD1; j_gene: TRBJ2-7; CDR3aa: CASSFYRGPYEQYF; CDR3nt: TGTGCCAGCAGCTTCTACAGGGGCCCCTACGAGCAGTACTTC
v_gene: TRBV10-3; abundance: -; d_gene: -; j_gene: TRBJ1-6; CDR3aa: CAISVAGNSPLHF; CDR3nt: TGTGCCATCAGTGTAGCGGGTAATTCACCCCTCCACTTT
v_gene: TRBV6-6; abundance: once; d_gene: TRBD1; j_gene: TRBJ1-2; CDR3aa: CASRIFRDRGSGYTF; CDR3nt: TGTGCCAGCAGGATATTCCGGGACAGGGGGAGCGGCTACACCTTC
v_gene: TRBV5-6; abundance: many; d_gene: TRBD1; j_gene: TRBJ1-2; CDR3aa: CASSILTGNYGYTF; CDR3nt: TGTGCCAGCAGCATCCTGACAGGGAACTATGGCTACACCTTC
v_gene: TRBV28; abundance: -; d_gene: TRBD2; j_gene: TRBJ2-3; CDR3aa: CASSLLTGGRADTQYF; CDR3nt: TGTGCCAGCAGTTTACTGACGGGGGGGAGAGCAGATACGCAGTATTTT
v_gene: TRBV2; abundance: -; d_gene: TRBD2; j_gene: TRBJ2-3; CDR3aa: CASIRRAAGGTDTQYF; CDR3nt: TGTGCCAGCATACGAAGGGCGGCGGGGGGCACAGATACGCAGTATTTT
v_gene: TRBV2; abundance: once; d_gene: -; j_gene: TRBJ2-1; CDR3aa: CASSESQIGYNEQFF; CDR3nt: TGTGCCAGCAGTGAATCCCAGATAGGCTACAATGAGCAGTTCTTC
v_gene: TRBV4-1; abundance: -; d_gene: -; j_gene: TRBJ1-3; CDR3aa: CASSQGVGNTIYF; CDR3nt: TGCGCCAGCAGCCAAGGGGTTGGAAACACCATATATTTT
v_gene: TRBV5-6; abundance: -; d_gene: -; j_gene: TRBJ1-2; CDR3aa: CASSLGLGRGSGYTF; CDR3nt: TGTGCCAGCAGCTTGGGTCTAGGGCGTGGATCTGGCTACACCTTC
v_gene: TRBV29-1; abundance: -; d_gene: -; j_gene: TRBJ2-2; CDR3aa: CSVLGSANTGELFF; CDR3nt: TGCAGCGTTCTTGGGTCGGCGAACACCGGGGAGCTGTTTTTT
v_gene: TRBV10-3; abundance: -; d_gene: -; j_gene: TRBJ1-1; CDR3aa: CAISVRWGRDTEAFF; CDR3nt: TGTGCCATCAGTGTTCGCTGGGGACGGGACACTGAAGCTTTCTTT
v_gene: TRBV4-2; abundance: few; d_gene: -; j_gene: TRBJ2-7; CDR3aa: CASSHGSAYEQYF; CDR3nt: TGTGCCAGCAGCCATGGGTCGGCCTACGAGCAGTACTTC
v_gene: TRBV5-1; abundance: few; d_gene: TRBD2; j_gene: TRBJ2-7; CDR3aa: CASSLVPTSGAYEQYF; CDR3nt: TGCGCCAGCAGCTTGGTCCCCACTAGCGGTGCGTACGAGCAGTACTTC
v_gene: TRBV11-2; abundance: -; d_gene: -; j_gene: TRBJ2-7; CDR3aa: CASSLWSSYEQYF; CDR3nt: TGTGCCAGCAGCTTATGGTCGTCCTACGAGCAGTACTTC
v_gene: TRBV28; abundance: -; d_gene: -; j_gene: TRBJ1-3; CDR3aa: CATLGAGPGNTIYF; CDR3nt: TGTGCCACCCTTGGTGCGGGGCCAGGAAACACCATATATTTT
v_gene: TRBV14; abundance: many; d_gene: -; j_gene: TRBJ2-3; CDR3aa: CASSHSGRRDTQYF; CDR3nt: TGTGCCAGCAGCCACTCGGGGCGTAGGGATACGCAGTATTTT
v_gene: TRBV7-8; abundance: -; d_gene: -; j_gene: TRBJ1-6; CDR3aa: CASSFSQSSYNSPLHF; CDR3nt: TGTGCCAGCAGCTTCTCACAGAGCTCCTATAATTCACCCCTCCACTTT
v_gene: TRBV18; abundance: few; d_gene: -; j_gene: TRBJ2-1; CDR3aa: CASSPPASGTEQFF; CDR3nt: TGTGCCAGCTCACCACCGGCGTCGGGGACAGAGCAGTTCTTC
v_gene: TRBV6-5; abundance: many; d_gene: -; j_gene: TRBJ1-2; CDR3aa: CASSYSGGRGNYGYTF; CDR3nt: TGTGCCAGCAGTTACTCTGGGGGCAGGGGAAACTATGGCTACACCTTC
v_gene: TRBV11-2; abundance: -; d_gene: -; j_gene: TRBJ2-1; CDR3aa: CAGGVSSYNEQFF; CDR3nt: TGTGCCGGAGGGGTAAGCTCCTACAATGAGCAGTTCTTC
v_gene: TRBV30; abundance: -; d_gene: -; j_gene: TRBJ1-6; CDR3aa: CAWRHSPSPLHF; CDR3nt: TGTGCCTGGAGACACAGTCCATCACCCCTCCACTTT
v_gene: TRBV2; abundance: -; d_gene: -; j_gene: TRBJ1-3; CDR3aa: CASSEYSGNTIYF; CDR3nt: TGTGCCAGCAGTGAGTACTCTGGAAACACCATATATTTT
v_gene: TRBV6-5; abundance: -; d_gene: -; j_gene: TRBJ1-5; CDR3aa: CASSYGRFSNQPQHF; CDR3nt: TGTGCCAGCAGTTACGGGAGGTTCAGCAATCAGCCCCAGCATTTT
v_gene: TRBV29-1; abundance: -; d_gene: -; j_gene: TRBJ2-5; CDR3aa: CSVEIGLSEETQYF; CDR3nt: TGCAGCGTTGAAATAGGGCTCAGCGAAGAGACCCAGTACTTC
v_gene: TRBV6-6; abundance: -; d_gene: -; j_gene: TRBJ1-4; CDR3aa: CASSYPVEKLFF; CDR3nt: TGTGCCAGCAGTTACCCGGTGGAAAAACTGTTTTTT
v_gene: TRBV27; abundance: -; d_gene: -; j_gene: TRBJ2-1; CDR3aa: CASSDNTTPKDNEQFF; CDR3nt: TGTGCCAGCAGTGACAATACTACACCTAAGGACAATGAGCAGTTCTTC
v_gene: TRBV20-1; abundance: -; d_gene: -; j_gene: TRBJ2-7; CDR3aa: CSAGRTYEQYF; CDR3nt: TGCAGTGCTGGCCGGACCTACGAGCAGTACTTC
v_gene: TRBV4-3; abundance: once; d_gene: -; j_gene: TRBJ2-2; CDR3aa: CASSQSLSGELFF; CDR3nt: TGCGCCAGCAGCCAATCCCTCAGCGGGGAGCTGTTTTTT
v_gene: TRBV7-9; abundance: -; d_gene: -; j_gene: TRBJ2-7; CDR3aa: CASSSTKGEQDEQYF; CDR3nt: TGTGCCAGCAGCTCAACAAAAGGGGAACAGGACGAGCAGTACTTC
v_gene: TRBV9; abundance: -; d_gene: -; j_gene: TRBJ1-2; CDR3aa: CASSVEGGNYGYTF; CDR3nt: TGTGCCAGCAGCGTAGAAGGGGGTAACTATGGCTACACCTTC
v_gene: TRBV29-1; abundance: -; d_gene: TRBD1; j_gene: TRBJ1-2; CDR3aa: CSVEGTGINYGYTF; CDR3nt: TGCAGCGTCGAAGGGACAGGGATAAACTATGGCTACACCTTC
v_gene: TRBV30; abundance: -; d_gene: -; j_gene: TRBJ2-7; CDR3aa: CAWSVGYEQYF; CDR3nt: TGTGCCTGGAGTGTAGGGTACGAGCAGTACTTC
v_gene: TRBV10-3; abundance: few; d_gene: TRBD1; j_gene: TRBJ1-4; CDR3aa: CAISESPGQGEREKLFF; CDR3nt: TGTGCCATCAGTGAGAGCCCGGGACAGGGGGAGAGGGAAAAACTGTTTTTT
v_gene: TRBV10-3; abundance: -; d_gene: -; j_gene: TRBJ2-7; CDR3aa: CAISLLESYEQYF; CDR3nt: TGTGCCATCAGTCTATTAGAGTCCTACGAGCAGTACTTC
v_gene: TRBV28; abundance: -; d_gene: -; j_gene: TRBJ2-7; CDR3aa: CASRYSDLYEQYF; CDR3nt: TGTGCCAGCAGATACTCGGACCTATACGAGCAGTACTTC
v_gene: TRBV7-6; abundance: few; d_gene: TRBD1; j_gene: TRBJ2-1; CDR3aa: CASSPRGTSSYNEQFF; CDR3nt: TGTGCCAGCAGCCCCAGGGGGACGAGCTCCTACAATGAGCAGTTCTTC
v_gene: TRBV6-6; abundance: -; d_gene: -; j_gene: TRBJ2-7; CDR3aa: CASSYSGTGEYEQYF; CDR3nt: TGTGCCAGCAGTTACTCGGGGACCGGGGAGTACGAGCAGTACTTC
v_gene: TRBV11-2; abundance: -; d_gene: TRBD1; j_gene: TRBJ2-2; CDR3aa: CASMSGQGLGGELFF; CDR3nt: TGTGCCAGCATGTCAGGACAGGGCCTCGGCGGGGAGCTGTTTTTT
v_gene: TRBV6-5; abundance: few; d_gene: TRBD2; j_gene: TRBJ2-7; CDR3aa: CASSPWTSGAYEQYF; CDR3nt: TGTGCCAGCAGCCCCTGGACTAGCGGGGCCTACGAGCAGTACTTC
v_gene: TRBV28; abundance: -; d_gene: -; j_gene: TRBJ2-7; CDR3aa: CASSFIGTRYEQYF; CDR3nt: TGTGCCAGCAGTTTTATTGGGACGAGGTACGAGCAGTACTTC
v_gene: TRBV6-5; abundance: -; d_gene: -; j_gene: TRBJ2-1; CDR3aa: CATQAVVSTYNEQFF; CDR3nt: TGTGCCACCCAAGCAGTCGTTAGTACCTACAATGAGCAGTTCTTC
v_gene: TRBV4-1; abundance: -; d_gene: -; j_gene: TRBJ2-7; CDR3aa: CASSQFRGGAEQYF; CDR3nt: TGCGCCAGCAGCCAATTTCGAGGCGGGGCCGAGCAGTACTTC
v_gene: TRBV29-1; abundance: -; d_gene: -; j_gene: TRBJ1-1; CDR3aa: CSADTMNTEAFF; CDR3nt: TGCAGCGCCGACACCATGAACACTGAAGCTTTCTTT
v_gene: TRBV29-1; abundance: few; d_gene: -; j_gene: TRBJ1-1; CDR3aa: CSVGNTNTEAFF; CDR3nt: TGCAGCGTGGGAAACACGAACACTGAAGCTTTCTTT